Listed here are 26 T cell receptor beta chains from one sample, sequenced in a study of T cells after yellow fever vaccination. MiXCR, run by TCRdb on the 5' RACE reads, gives a single entry per CDR3 protein. This table holds about 260,000 distinct CDR3 sequences, about an eighth found once. Source: CD4+ T cells sorted from PBMCs, taken 45 days after the yellow fever booster vaccination. The receptors come from a man aged 30 to 45 who received the YFV17D yellow fever vaccine.

The chain joins TRBV7-2 to TRBJ2-5; no clear D. V lost 7 bases and J 2 bases, leaving 8 bases between the germline ends. Germline-derived CDR1 and CDR2 are SGHTA and FQGNSA. The CDR3 sequence is 12 residues long. The CDR3 is CASTVGQETQYF. DNA of the CDR3: TGTGCCAGCACGGTAGGGCAAGAGACCCAGTACTTC.

Remarks on this clonotype: At one boundary the junction diverges from the germline segment, which might be a read error. J is TRBJ2-5 and V is TRBV7-2; 8 nucleotides line up with TRBD2. The CDR3 loop spans 14 amino acids. Germline V gene data show CDR1 as SGHTA and CDR2 as FQGNSA. CDR3: CAISSLGGRETQYF. In DNA form, the CDR3 reads TGTGCCATCAGCTCTTTGGGCGGGAGGGAGACCCAGTACTTC. The whole variable domain, filled in from reference TRBV7-2 and TRBJ2-5, reads GAGVSQSPSNKVTEKGKDVELRCDPISGHTALYWYRQSLGQGLEFLIYFQGNSAPDKSGLPSDRFSAERTGGSVSTLTIQRTQQEDSAVYLCAISSLGGRETQYFGPGTRLLVL.

The V gene is TRBV12-3 or TRBV12-4, the J gene TRBJ1-4; D possibly corresponds to TRBD1 (6 bases). The CDR3 contains 15 residues. Between the trimmed V and J ends, which lost 8 bases and 4 bases, there was a span of 17 bases. CDR3 sequence (DNA): TGTGCCAGCTGCAAAGGAACAGGGAGTAATGAAAAACTGTTTTTT. Its protein is CASCKGTGSNEKLFF.

This chain joins TRBV20-1 and TRBJ1-1; perhaps TRBD1 as D (5 bases). The CDR3 runs 16 residues. The V end was cut by 3 bases, the J end by 1 base, with 18 bases between. CDR1 and CDR2 (germline): DFQATT, SNEGSKA (reference sequence). CDR3 in DNA: TGCAGTGCTAGCCGGGGCTCCCTACAGTGGAACACTGAAGCTTTCTTT. Protein: CSASRGSLQWNTEAFF.

This clonotype was seen more than once but under ten times. The J gene is TRBJ2-1, the V gene TRBV3-1, with 10 bases aligning to TRBD2. The V gene end was trimmed by 3 bases and the J gene end by 11 bases; junction bases not matched to a gene: 16. This CDR3 is 17 amino acids long. Germline V gene lookup returns CDR1 LGHDT and CDR2 YNNKEL (reference sequence). This chain's CDR3 is CASSHPWETSGNEKQFF. CDR3 bases: TGTGCCAGCAGCCACCCCTGGGAAACTAGCGGGAATGAAAAGCAGTTCTTC.

The table lists this clonotype with a few counts. The V and J genes are TRBV7-8 and TRBJ2-1, with TRBD2 identical over 7 bases. The germline V gene encodes CDR1 SGHVS and CDR2 FQNEAQ. The junction had 10 bases not matched to a gene; V was cut back by 5 bases and J by 6 bases. CDR3 size: 15 residues. The DNA of the CDR3 is TGTGCCAGCAGCACCCGACTAGCCCAGAGCAATGAGCAGTTCTTC. Translating gives CASSTRLAQSNEQFF.

This chain links TRBV6-2 or TRBV6-3 with TRBJ2-6; 7 bases align to TRBD1. Per the germline V gene, CDR1 is MNHEY and CDR2 is SVGEGT. CDR3 length: 19 amino acids. Losses at the gene ends were 0 bases for V and 0 bases for J; bases not matched to a gene: 8. CDR3 amino acids: CASSYSTRRGISGANVLTF. Written as DNA, the CDR3 is TGTGCCAGCAGTTACTCGACTCGCAGGGGGATCTCTGGGGCCAACGTCCTGACTTTC.

This sequence joins TRBV7-2 and TRBJ1-3; tentative D call: TRBD1 (6 bases). The CDR3 is 13 residues long. V was clipped by 3 bases and J by 6 bases, with 9 bases between them. The germline V gene has CDR1 SGHTA and CDR2 FQGNSA. The CDR3 is CASSFRGENTIYF. CDR3 nucleotide sequence: TGTGCCAGCAGCTTCAGGGGCGAAAACACCATATATTTT.

The chain couples TRBV7-8 to TRBJ1-1, with no clear D. Trimming cost V 4 bases and J 3 bases, with 9 bases left between them. Looked up from germline, CDR1 is SGHVS and CDR2 is FQNEAQ. This CDR3 is built from 13 residues. CDR3 in DNA: TGTGCCAGCAGCTCCTGGGGAGACACTGAAGCTTTCTTT. Encoded protein: CASSSWGDTEAFF.

The genes are TRBV7-2 and TRBJ2-2; no firm D call. This CDR3 contains 15 residues. CDR1 and CDR2 (germline): SGHTA, FQGNSA. The ends were cut back, 1 base at V and 5 bases at J, with 11 bases in the middle. The CDR3 DNA reads as TGTGCCAGCAGCTTAGGGGCCCCCGGGACCGGGGAGCTGTTTTTT. Encoded protein: CASSLGAPGTGELFF.

The chain has TRBV7-2 and TRBJ1-2; D unclear. There are 13 residues in the CDR3. Germline V lookup: CDR1 SGHTA, CDR2 FQGNSA. Deletions cut 4 bases from V and 0 bases from J, with 6 bases between. The CDR3 reads CASSSKANYGYTF. For the CDR3, the DNA is TGTGCCAGCAGCTCCAAAGCTAACTATGGCTACACCTTC.

The chain couples TRBV20-1 to TRBJ2-2; D is tentatively TRBD1 or TRBD2 (5 bases each). Per germline, CDR1 DFQATT and CDR2 SNEGSKA (reference sequence). The CDR3 contains 16 residues. Between the trimmed V and J ends, which lost 6 bases and 2 bases, there was a span of 19 bases. The CDR3 region is CSAISPGTKNTGELFF. In DNA form, the CDR3 reads TGCAGTGCCATTTCTCCCGGGACCAAAAACACCGGGGAGCTGTTTTTT.

This clonotype appeared a few times. The rearrangement links TRBV15 to TRBJ2-3; D perhaps matches TRBD2 (6 bases). With 1 base removed from V and 0 bases from J, the gap between germline ends came to 11 bases. Germline V gene lookup returns CDR1 LNHNV and CDR2 YYDKDF (reference sequence). The CDR3 length is 16 residues. The chain's CDR3 is CATSRAVAASTDTQYF. CDR3 DNA: TGTGCCACCAGCAGAGCGGTAGCGGCTAGCACAGATACGCAGTATTTT.

The gene calls are TRBV7-2 and TRBJ2-7; 9 bases are shared with TRBD1. V lost 5 bases to trimming and J lost 6 bases; unmatched junction nucleotides: 8. Looked up from germline, CDR1 is SGHTA and CDR2 is FQGNSA. This CDR3 is built from 14 residues. CDR3 protein: CASSTQTGGLEQYF. DNA of the CDR3: TGTGCCAGCAGCACCCAGACAGGGGGTCTCGAGCAGTACTTC.

This clonotype was seen ten or more times. The J gene is TRBJ2-1, the V gene TRBV2; 9 bases are a match to TRBD1. The CDR3 spans 15 residues. Germline V CDR1 and CDR2: SNHLY, FYNNEI. Trimming cost V 6 bases and J 2 bases; bases outside gene matches: 5. Here the CDR3 reads CASRTGTGTYNEQFF. CDR3 coding DNA: TGTGCCAGCAGAACCGGGACAGGGACCTACAATGAGCAGTTCTTC.

The chain combines TRBV20-1 with TRBJ2-5; 10 nucleotides match TRBD1. Losses at the gene ends were 6 bases for V and 4 bases for J; bases not matched to a gene: 5. There are 13 residues in the CDR3. Per germline, CDR1 DFQATT and CDR2 SNEGSKA (reference sequence). The CDR3 spells CSAIRDRGETQYF. The CDR3, as DNA: TGCAGTGCCATCCGGGACAGGGGAGAGACCCAGTACTTC.

The rearrangement uses TRBV7-2 and TRBJ2-7; 8 nucleotides line up with TRBD2. V was pared by 5 bases and J by 5 bases, with 14 bases of the junction left unmatched. This CDR3 is built from 16 residues. Germline CDR1 SGHTA, CDR2 FQGNSA. The CDR3 spells CASSPRPGGPLHEQYF. The CDR3 nucleotides read TGTGCCAGCAGCCCCAGACCGGGAGGGCCCCTTCACGAGCAGTACTTC.

This clonotype has just a few counts. V is TRBV7-2 and J is TRBJ2-1; D is unresolved. The V end was cut by 0 bases, the J end by 4 bases, with 7 bases between. CDR1 is SGHTA, CDR2 FQGNSA, per germline. This CDR3 spans 14 amino acids. Here the CDR3 DNA reads TGTGCCAGCAGCTTAGCGGTGGCTTACAATGAGCAGTTCTTC. Its protein product is CASSLAVAYNEQFF.

There are a few counts of this clonotype. V and J are TRBV5-1 and TRBJ2-7; the match to TRBD2 covers 8 bases. The junction had 10 bases not matched to a gene; V was cut back by 4 bases and J by 4 bases. CDR3 length: 15 residues. Germline V gives CDR1 SGHRS, CDR2 YFSETQ. CDR3: CASSQAGVSQYEQYF. In nucleotides, the CDR3 is TGCGCCAGCAGCCAAGCGGGAGTGAGTCAGTACGAGCAGTACTTC.

Only a few counts were recorded for this clonotype. V is TRBV29-1 and J is TRBJ2-5; D may match TRBD1 or TRBD2 (5 bases each). The CDR3 is 12 amino acids. V was shortened by 3 bases and J by 9 bases, with 14 bases between the two germline ends. Germline loops: CDR1 SQVTM, CDR2 ANQGSEA. For the CDR3, the DNA is TGCAGCGTTGACGTTGGGACGGACGCCCAGTACTTC. It specifies CSVDVGTDAQYF.

The genes are TRBV7-2 and TRBJ2-7; the D is unclear. Germline V gene data show CDR1 as SGHTA and CDR2 as FQGNSA. This CDR3 is built from 14 residues. Trimming took 4 bases from V and 0 from J, leaving 10 bases between them. The CDR3 protein is CASSSGSVSYEQYF. CDR3 DNA: TGTGCCAGCAGCTCCGGTAGTGTCTCCTACGAGCAGTACTTC.

The chain couples TRBV20-1 to TRBJ2-1, with D perhaps TRBD2 (5 bases). The CDR3 consists of 16 residues. V lost 0 bases and J 0 bases, leaving 12 bases between the germline ends. Germline V gene data show CDR1 as DFQATT and CDR2 as SNEGSKA (reference sequence). CDR3 residues: CSARDFRRSSYNEQFF. Written as DNA, the CDR3 is TGCAGTGCTAGAGATTTTCGGAGGAGCTCCTACAATGAGCAGTTCTTC.

This clonotype has at least ten counts. The chain links TRBV5-1 to TRBJ2-2; tentatively, D is TRBD2 (5 bases). Germline V CDR1 and CDR2: SGHRS, YFSETQ. V was trimmed by 4 bases and J by 6 bases, leaving 10 bases between them. The CDR3 has 13 amino acids. The CDR3 bases are TGCGCCAGCAGCCGCATGGGAGCCGGGGAGCTGTTTTTT. It translates to CASSRMGAGELFF.

CDR3 in amino acids: CASSYSTGEQFF. The CDR3 coding sequence is TGTGCCAGCAGTTACTCGACAGGAGAACAGTTCTTC. The V gene is TRBV6-5, the J gene TRBJ2-1; a possible D gene is TRBD1 (6 bases). Trimming left V 0 bases short and J 13 bases short, with 10 bases between. The CDR3 has 12 residues. Germline values: CDR1 MNHEY, CDR2 SVGAGI.

This clonotype was picked up many times. CDR3 region: CSVGGVSGASTDTQYF. In nucleotides, the CDR3 is TGCAGCGTTGGGGGGGTTAGCGGGGCCAGCACAGATACGCAGTATTTT. The genes are TRBV29-1 and TRBJ2-3; TRBD2 agrees at 8 bases. After removal of 4 bases from V and 0 bases from J, the junction contained 9 bases not matched to a gene. The germline V gene has CDR1 SQVTM and CDR2 ANQGSEA. The CDR3 spans 16 residues.

V is TRBV20-1 and J is TRBJ2-5, with TRBD2 as a possible D gene (6 bases). CDR3 length: 13 amino acids. Looked up from germline, CDR1 is DFQATT and CDR2 is SNEGSKA (reference sequence). The ends were cut back, 8 bases at V and 7 bases at J, with 20 bases in the middle. In DNA, the CDR3 is TGCAGTTCCCACCGGGGGACTCTGGGGACCCAGTACTTC. Protein: CSSHRGTLGTQYF.